This entry is about one TCR beta chain. What antigen it recognizes has not been identified. No per-base quality is available; no much larger clone lies one base away. TCRbeta rearrangements were sequenced from genomic DNA using the immunoSEQ assay at survey resolution. As for the authors' bioinformatics: In the TCR sequencing data, the smallest productive clonotype frequency that could be detected was 2.59 x 10-5. Only productive TCRbeta rearrangements, meaning sequences that were complete and in-frame, were kept for the analyses. Simpson clonality, calculated in the immunoSEQ Analyzer version 3.0, was used as the measure of sample clonality. Clones were binned by frequency as very rare, small, medium, large (1-20%) or hyperexpanded (>20%). OLGA 1.2.3 estimated generation probabilities, VDJtools produced V-gene circos plots, VDJdb was queried for specificities, and GLIPH identified CDR3 motifs. In TCRdb, the immuneACCESS table is reduced to in-frame sequences with V and J assigned. These tables do not hold every clone; where another copy was compared, an unresolved V gene accounts for under half, and the others remain unexplained. That table is the source of V, J and clone size, and D and trimming were worked out from the DNA. In this sample the table shows some 34,000 clones, around 80% of which occur a single time. The ten largest clones add up to approximately 2% of the sample.

The healthy control group was made up of around 40 blood donors, and the Finnish Red Cross blood service supplied their buffy coats. All TCR-sequenced material derived from peripheral blood: patient blood samples and healthy donor buffy coats. Peripheral blood mononuclear cells were isolated by Ficoll-Hypaque gradient centrifugation. Magnetic purification was used to isolate CD4+ cells from the buffy coats of the healthy controls. The Gentra Puregene Cell and Tissue kit was used to extract genomic DNA, and a Qubit 2.0 fluorometer was used to measure the amount of genomic DNA. These data originate in a study of STAT5B mutations in CD4+ large granular lymphocyte leukemia (dated by TCRdb to between 2020 and 2023). Concerning the study at large: Among the healthy controls, the CDR3 'QG' motif was associated with a particular HLA allele. TCRbeta repertoires of CD4+ T-cell large granular lymphocyte leukemia patients were compared with those of healthy blood donors. Flow cytometry on FACSCanto II or FACSVerse showed that the purified fractions were more than 95% pure among lymphocytes. The paper as a whole reports these results and caveats: The data were not HLA-matched, and the relatively small sample size could explain the higher clonality seen in CD4+ compared with CD8+ T-LGLL. TRBV06-family usage was enriched among the top patient clones (8/27) compared with healthy controls (2/35). Main leukemic clonotypes were private to each patient, although approximately 26% appeared at low frequency in other patients' non-leukemic repertoires. Compared with healthy CD4+ repertoires, CD4-sorted patient repertoires appeared more clonal, and this difference remained even after the putative leukemic clones were removed.

CDR1 and CDR2 (SGHNT, YYREEE) derive from the germline V gene (reference sequence). V lost 0 bases and J lost 8 bases, and the count of bases not matched to a germline gene is 2. CDR3 length: 14 amino acids, cysteine to phenylalanine. The retained sequence is limited to the CDR3, 42 bases, with the frame set at the first base. The receptor was derived from a human donor in good health. The V and J segments used are TRBV5-4 and TRBJ1-4; 9 junctional bases match TRBD1. The sequenced sample consisted of CD4+ T cells from blood buffy coats. The DNA sequence is TGTGCCAGCAGCTTGGGGACAGGGGACGAAAAACTGTTTTTT. It translates as CASSLGTGDEKLFF.